The T cell receptor beta chain under discussion was sequenced for a study of graft-versus-host responses after intestinal transplantation (dated by TCRdb to 2020 to 2023). At the level of the whole study: Recipients received multivisceral, liver-intestinal, or isolated intestinal transplants. All recipients received anti-thymocyte globulin induction followed by maintenance tacrolimus and steroids for roughly three years. Graft-versus-host and host-versus-graft alloreactive T cell clones were tracked in the graft, circulation and bone marrow after intestinal transplantation using bulk TCR-beta CDR3 sequencing. Alloreactive clones were identified by sequencing pre-transplant mixed lymphocyte reaction products and comparing them with unstimulated pre-transplant donor and recipient T cells. The cohort enrolled fewer than 25 intestinal transplant recipients including one retransplant, and a few patients lacking pretransplant specimens were excluded. A peak of at least 4% donor T cells among recipient peripheral blood mononuclear cells was the definition used for donor T cell macrochimerism. Rather than being sequenced by the commercial service, samples from a few later patients were sequenced in-house on an Illumina MiSeq and processed with MiXCR.

Counted from cysteine to phenylalanine, this CDR3 has 15 amino acids. The entry retains the CDR3 DNA only, 45 bases that are in frame from base 1. V trim: 4 bases; J trim: 6 bases; unmatched bases: 10. In the germline V gene (reference sequence), CDR1 corresponds to MNHNY and CDR2 to SVGAGI. Broad study findings and their caveats: The relatively low number and heterogeneity of intestinal transplant patients limited the conclusions. In the allografts of patients with donor T cell macrochimerism, GvH to HvG T cell clonal ratios were high. GvH clones were detected in recipient bone marrow, and some appeared earlier in ileal mucosa or blood, consistent with an intestinal mucosal origin. Early after transplant, peak levels of circulating GvH clones were associated with declines in HvG clones.

The library was generated by the immunoSEQ multiplex PCR assay. For most patients, genomic DNA was isolated using the Qiagen DNeasy Blood and Tissue Kit and was shipped frozen to Adaptive Biotechnologies for TCR sequencing. For most patients, genomic DNA was subjected to high-throughput TCR-beta CDR3 sequencing by Adaptive Biotechnologies. Per the original workflow: TCR sequencing data for around 19 patients were retrieved from Adaptive's ImmunoSEQ software; three other patients were processed with MiXCR and VDJtools. To correct CD4 versus CD8 sorting errors, any sequence found in both subsets at a frequency ratio below 5:1 was removed. CDR3 nucleotide sequences shared between donor and recipient were removed because their origin could not be assigned. At least 2-fold expansion over unstimulated cells and a minimum CFSE-low frequency of 0.002% (template counts) or 0.001% (read counts) were required for clones to be classified as alloreactive. Clones detected in sequenced pre-transplant spleen, lymph node, or MLR CFSE-low populations of the donor or recipient were defined as mappable. The cumulative frequency of alloreactive clones was calculated as a percentage of all sequences, weighted by copy number. TCRdb obtained this table from immuneACCESS and retained in-frame rearrangements with V and J assigned. These tables miss some clones; where compared with another copy, unresolved V genes account for less than half of the shortfall, and the remainder is unexplained. Clone size and the V and J calls come from that table; the DNA yielded D and trimming. Present in this sample are about 130,000 clones, approximately 90% of which were seen just once. Of the sample, around 0.15% is held by the ten largest clones.

Turning to this clone: No cognate antigen has been identified for it. No base-level quality is on record; no much larger clone is a single base apart.

The label giving this sample's time point can be read as: cells obtained before transplantation from donor or recipient. CD3+CD4+ and CD3+CD8+ populations were FACS-sorted from unstimulated pre-transplant donor and recipient cells taken from spleen or lymph nodes. Recombination connected TRBV6-6 to TRBJ2-7; TRBD1 fits 9 bases in the junction. The starting material was unstimulated CD4+ T cells sorted from spleen or lymph node cells, obtained before intestinal transplant. The TCR sequence derives from a human donor who received an intestinal transplant. DNA sequence: TGTGCCAGCAGTTGGAGGGGACAGGGCGGTGGCGAGCAGTACTTC. The resulting protein is CASSWRGQGGGEQYF.